The 22 T cell receptor beta chains given below trace back to one sample, sequenced in a study of cytomegalovirus exposure and HLA in healthy donors. In the PCR, 60 Vbeta and 13 Jbeta primers were used. Sequencing was performed with immunoSEQ multiplex PCR; in TCRdb, only in-frame clones are kept and a portion is missing. The profile shows about 140,000 clones, 82% of them singletons. The specimen was PBMCs. These TCRs come from a woman aged 40-49 years in good health and CMV-seronegative.

This chain connects TRBV10-3 to TRBJ2-7; TRBD2 agrees at 13 bases. This CDR3 is 16 amino acids long. V shed 10 bases and J 0 bases; nucleotides not matched to a gene: 9. Germline-derived CDR1 and CDR2 are ENHRY and SYGVKD. The CDR3 DNA reads TGTGCCACTCACCCCACTAGCGGGAGGGCCTCCTACGAGCAGTACTTC. The encoded protein is CATHPTSGRASYEQYF.

On this clone itself: A junction end diverges from the germline sequence, so it may reflect a read error. The rearrangement uses TRBV7-9 and TRBJ2-7; D perhaps matches TRBD1 (5 bases). The germline CDR1 and CDR2 sequences are SEHNR and FQNEAQ (reference sequence). The CDR3 has 11 amino acids. The CDR3 region has the DNA TGTTCCAGCAGCTCGGACAACGAGCAGTACTTC. This codes for CSSSSDNEQYF.

V gene TRBV28 combines with J gene TRBJ1-5; tentative D call: TRBD1 (6 bases). Per germline, CDR1 MDHEN and CDR2 SYDVKM. The CDR3 spans 15 residues. Trimming left V 6 bases short and J 5 bases short, with 17 bases between. CDR3 residues: CASRPTLGQYQPQHF. The CDR3 coding sequence is TGTGCCAGCAGGCCGACCCTAGGACAGTATCAGCCCCAGCATTTT.

The V gene is TRBV7-2, the J gene TRBJ1-2; 7 bases match TRBD1. The trim removed 4 bases at V and 4 bases at J, leaving 6 bases unmatched. Germline CDR1 and CDR2: SGHTA and FQGNSA. This CDR3 is 14 amino acids long. CDR3 in DNA: TGTGCCAGCAGCTCGAGGGGGCGCTTCTATGGCTACACCTTC. This sequence encodes CASSSRGRFYGYTF.

V usage is TRBV28 and J usage is TRBJ2-7, with D hard to call. The CDR3 loop spans 13 amino acids. Germline loops: CDR1 MDHEN, CDR2 SYDVKM. V shed 5 bases and J shed 5 bases, with 13 bases lying between them. The CDR3 is CASSLGFAHEQYF. In DNA, the CDR3 is TGTGCCAGCAGTCTCGGTTTTGCCCACGAGCAGTACTTC. Full variable domain (missing parts from reference TRBV28 and TRBJ2-7): DVKVTQSSRYLVKRTGEKVFLECVQDMDHENMFWYRQDPGLGLRLIYFSYDVKMKEKGDIPEGYSVSREKKERFSLILESASTNQTSMYLCASSLGFAHEQYFGPGTRLTVT.

This clone has only a few counts. The chain couples TRBV25-1 to TRBJ1-4; D perhaps matches TRBD1 (6 bases). The CDR3 has 15 amino acids. Between the trimmed V and J ends, which lost 1 base and 2 bases, there was a span of 8 bases. CDR1 and CDR2 from the germline V gene are MGHDK and SYGVNS. The CDR3 region has the DNA TGTGCCAGCAGTGAATTCAGGGGTACTAATGAAAAACTGTTTTTT. Translation gives CASSEFRGTNEKLFF.

The J gene is TRBJ2-1, the V gene TRBV5-4; TRBD2 matches at 11 bases. V gave up 1 base and J gave up 5 bases; unmatched junction bases: 5. CDR3 length: 16 residues. Germline CDR1 and CDR2: SGHNT and YYREEE (reference sequence). The CDR3 sequence: CASSLIAGGRDNEQFF. The CDR3 DNA sequence: TGTGCCAGCAGCTTGATAGCGGGAGGGCGGGACAATGAGCAGTTCTTC.

J is TRBJ1-2 and V is TRBV6-5, with D unclear. Germline V CDR1 and CDR2: MNHEY, SVGAGI. The CDR3 is 13 residues long. Trimming stripped 6 bases from V and 5 bases from J, with 13 bases between. The CDR3 bases are TGTGCCAGCAGCACCGGACTGTTATATGGCTACACCTTC. Translating gives CASSTGLLYGYTF.

V usage is TRBV5-1 and J usage is TRBJ2-5; a possible D gene is TRBD2 (7 bases). Germline V CDR1 and CDR2: SGHRS, YFSETQ. There are 16 residues in the CDR3. V shed 7 bases and J shed 2 bases, with 21 bases lying between them. CDR3 nucleotides: TGCGCCAGCGGGGGAATGGAGGGGGGGACTCAAGAGACCCAGTACTTC. Protein: CASGGMEGGTQETQYF.

The chain recombines TRBV19 with TRBJ2-3, with 7 nucleotides matching TRBD1. The junction had 4 bases not matched to a gene; V was cut back by 7 bases and J by 0 bases. Germline-derived CDR1 and CDR2 are LNHDA and SQIVND (reference sequence). The CDR3 sequence is 14 residues long. CDR3 residues: CASIAGGSTDTQYF. DNA for the CDR3: TGTGCCAGTATCGCAGGGGGTAGCACAGATACGCAGTATTTT.

About this clone: The junction departs from germline at one end; a sequencing error may be responsible. The V and J genes are TRBV6-5 and TRBJ2-7; no definite D call. The CDR3 has 11 residues. Germline loops: CDR1 MNHEY, CDR2 SVGAGI. The DNA for the CDR3 is TGTGCCAGCAGTTACGGCTCAAGCGTGCACTTC. Translating it yields CASSYGSSVHF.

The V and J genes are TRBV21-1 and TRBJ2-4; TRBD1 is the table's D call, not checked against the DNA. TRBV21-1 is marked as a pseudogene. The CDR3 is 16 residues long. In DNA form, the CDR3 reads TGTGCCAGCAGCATACAGGGTAGTCTAGCCAAAAACATTCAGTACTTC. This codes for CASSIQGSLAKNIQYF.

V gene TRBV11-2 combines with J gene TRBJ1-1; a weak D match, TRBD1 (5 bases). Germline values: CDR1 SGHAT, CDR2 FQNNGV. This CDR3 comprises 16 residues. The V gene lost 2 bases and the J gene lost 2 bases, with 15 bases spanning the gap. CDR3 nucleotide sequence: TGTGCCAGCAGCTTAACTCTCGGGGGGAGAAACACTGAAGCTTTCTTT. Translated, it gives CASSLTLGGRNTEAFF.

The chain carries TRBV7-9 and TRBJ2-7, with TRBD2 as a possible D gene (6 bases). The CDR3 loop spans 16 amino acids. Germline assignment: CDR1 SEHNR and CDR2 FQNEAQ (reference sequence). V lost 2 bases and J lost 3, with 17 bases in between. The CDR3 sequence is CASSLPPGTENYEQYF. The CDR3 DNA follows: TGTGCCAGCAGCTTACCCCCCGGGACTGAAAACTACGAGCAGTACTTC.

This rearrangement joins TRBV30 to TRBJ1-1; 11 nucleotides align to TRBD1. Germline V gene sequence: CDR1 GTSNPN, CDR2 SVGIG (reference sequence). The ends lost 5 bases at V and 5 bases at J; junction bases unmatched: 10. CDR3 length: 15 amino acids. The CDR3 region has the DNA TGTGCCTGGCAAACGGGACAGGGGGGGGGAACTGAAGCTTTCTTT. Translation gives CAWQTGQGGGTEAFF.

The V call is TRBV7-2, the J call TRBJ1-1; weak D call: TRBD1 (5 bases). In germline, CDR1 is SGHTA, CDR2 FQGNSA. This CDR3 has 13 residues. V gave up 7 bases and J gave up 0 bases, with 9 bases separating them. CDR3 loop: CASKRGLNTEAFF. The DNA for the CDR3 is TGTGCCAGCAAGCGGGGCTTGAACACTGAAGCTTTCTTT. Full variable domain (rest looked up from reference TRBV7-2 and TRBJ1-1): GAGVSQSPSNKVTEKGKDVELRCDPISGHTALYWYRQSLGQGLEFLIYFQGNSAPDKSGLPSDRFSAERTGGSVSTLTIQRTQQEDSAVYLCASKRGLNTEAFFGQGTRLTVV.

V gene TRBV27 combines with J gene TRBJ2-6, with D possibly being TRBD1 (5 bases). Germline-derived CDR1 and CDR2 are MNHEY and SMNVEV (reference sequence). Between the trimmed V and J ends, which lost 5 bases and 0 bases, there was a span of 14 bases. The CDR3 extends over 17 amino acids. The CDR3 DNA follows: TGTGCCAGCAGTGGGTTGTATACAGGCTCTGGGGCCAACGTCCTGACTTTC. This codes for CASSGLYTGSGANVLTF.

This chain joins TRBV5-1 and TRBJ2-1; TRBD2 matches at 11 bases. The trim removed 0 bases at V and 9 bases at J, leaving 5 bases unmatched. The CDR3 is made up of 15 amino acids. Per germline, CDR1 SGHRS and CDR2 YFSETQ. The CDR3 DNA sequence: TGCGCCAGCAGCTTGGAGATAGCGGGAGGGGGTGAGCAGTTCTTC. Its translation is CASSLEIAGGGEQFF.

The J gene is TRBJ2-1, the V gene TRBV9; tentatively, D is TRBD2 (6 bases). V was pared by 1 base and J by 4 bases, with 15 bases between. The CDR3 is 16 residues long. Per germline, CDR1 SGDLS and CDR2 YYNGEE. The CDR3 is CASSVSGDGTYNEQFF. CDR3 nucleotides: TGTGCCAGCAGCGTATCTGGGGACGGGACTTACAATGAGCAGTTCTTC.

CDR3 in DNA: TGTGCCAGCAGCTTGGTGACAGGACTGGGATCCTACGAGCAGTACTTC. Residues: CASSLVTGLGSYEQYF. The chain links TRBV5-5 to TRBJ2-7; perhaps TRBD1 as D (6 bases). This CDR3 has 16 amino acids. Between the trimmed V and J ends, which lost 0 bases and 1 base, there was a span of 14 bases. The germline CDR1 and CDR2 sequences are SGHKS and YYEKEE (reference sequence). The full variable domain, with the rest looked up from reference TRBV5-5 and TRBJ2-7, is DAGVTQSPTHLIKTRGQQVTLRCSPISGHKSVSWYQQVLGQGPQFIFQYYEKEERGRGNFPDRFSARQFPNYSSELNVNALLLGDSALYLCASSLVTGLGSYEQYFGPGTRLTVT.

The chain uses TRBV27 and TRBJ2-1, with TRBD2 identical over 9 bases. Trimming removed 4 bases from V and 5 bases from J; junction bases left unmatched: 6. The length of the CDR3 is 15 residues. CDR1 and CDR2 from the germline V gene are MNHEY and SMNVEV (reference sequence). The CDR3 reads CASSSGTSMNNEQFF. The CDR3 coding sequence is TGTGCCAGCAGTTCAGGGACTAGCATGAACAATGAGCAGTTCTTC.

The chain carries TRBV19 and TRBJ2-1; perhaps TRBD2 as D (6 bases). This CDR3 spans 15 amino acids. Trimming took 6 bases from V and 3 from J, leaving 15 bases between them. Per germline, CDR1 LNHDA and CDR2 SQIVND (reference sequence). CDR3 nucleotide sequence: TGTGCCAGTAGCCTAAGTCAGGAGGGCTACAATGAGCAGTTCTTC. Protein: CASSLSQEGYNEQFF.